The clone carrying this TCR beta chain was counted many times. Per germline, CDR1 DFQATT and CDR2 SNEGSKA (reference sequence). Trimming at V came to 0 bases and at J to 5 bases, leaving 8 bases not matched to a gene. This CDR3 region has 15 residues. Tagging with unique molecular identifiers was applied to individual cDNA molecules. TCRdb ran MiXCR on the 5' RACE reads and lists one entry per CDR3 protein. The sample contains fewer than 25,000 distinct CDR3 sequences, around 3.3% of which appear only once. This entry comes from a study of early T cells in non-severe SARS-CoV-2 infection. In the study overall: Chains were unpaired, as sequencing was done on bulk RNA from unsorted whole blood.

The receptor was isolated from an adult who was a healthcare worker with PCR-confirmed SARS-CoV-2 infection or an uninfected control (not recorded which). The sequenced sample was whole blood. The chain employs TRBV20-1 and TRBJ2-7; TRBD2 matches at 9 bases. CDR3 nucleotide sequence: TGCAGTGCTAGAGACCTAGCGGGGAAGTTCAACGAGCAGTACTTC. Residues: CSARDLAGKFNEQYF.